The source of this T cell receptor (beta chain) is a study of metastatic and nonmetastatic thyroid tumors. Findings and caveats of the study: Across blood and tumor, TCR beta diversity in malignant thyroid tumors was reportedly significantly higher than in benign nodules.

Each patient went into thyroid surgery without having received any treatment. This clone occurred a few times. Its antigen is not identified. TCRdb recomputed clones from the PCR reads via MiXCR. Of some 19,000 clones in the sample, about 33% were seen once. The CDR3 is 15 residues long. The germline gives CDR1 KGHDR, CDR2 SFDVKD. V was clipped by 4 bases and J by 0 bases, with 9 bases between them. The TCR comes from a female donor with papillary thyroid cancer or a benign thyroid nodule (not recorded which). Some clones in this sample may be carry-over from other donors' samples. The V gene is TRBV24-1, the J gene TRBJ2-1; a possible D gene is TRBD2 (5 bases). Source material: adjacent normal tissue. CDR3: CATSEPGFSYNEQFF. CDR3 coding DNA: TGTGCCACCAGTGAACCGGGGTTCTCCTACAATGAGCAGTTCTTC.